This entry features one TCR beta chain sequence. A single count supports this clone. What this receptor recognizes is not known. One base away there is no much larger clone; base qualities are not given. The data derive from a study of OX40 agonist ivuxolimab in advanced cancers. Study-level background: Ivuxolimab was a fully human IgG2 agonistic monoclonal antibody targeting the costimulatory receptor OX40 (CD134). Intravenous ivuxolimab was administered to patients every 2 weeks at six dose levels: 0.01, 0.1, 0.3, 1.5, 3 and 10 mg/kg. Among the roughly 50 dose-escalation patients, around 19 had hepatocellular carcinoma, 15 or so melanoma, 9 renal cell carcinoma and 9 head and neck cancer. A male proportion of roughly 80% and a mean age of about 60 years, ranging from about 23 to 90, were recorded for the dose-escalation cohort. Patients were allowed to have had prior anti-PD-1, anti-PD-L1 or anti-CTLA-4 therapy, and around 40% of the dose-escalation patients had previously received checkpoint inhibitors. Partial responses were achieved by three dose-escalation patients, of whom one had hepatocellular carcinoma and two had cutaneous melanoma. Peripheral TCRbeta sequencing aimed to test whether ivuxolimab altered TCR sequence diversity and caused clonal T-cell expansion. The paper reports the monotherapy dose-escalation portion (N ≈ 50 patients) of the phase I ivuxolimab trial.

Inclusive of the bounding cysteine and phenylalanine, the CDR3 is 15 residues long. Solely the CDR3 DNA is kept, with 45 bases framed from the first base. V is cut back by 6 bases and J by 5 bases, with 9 bases in the junction unmatched. For CDR1 and CDR2, the germline V gene (reference sequence) lists MNHEY and SMNVEV. Patients with autoimmune disease history or receiving systemic immunosuppression were excluded from the trial. Peripheral blood for TCR sequencing was collected from all dose cohorts at baseline, on cycle 4 day 1, and on cycle 7 day 1. The samples were taken from a phase I, first-in-human, multicenter, open-label dose-escalation trial of ivuxolimab. Adults with locally advanced or metastatic head and neck squamous cell, hepatocellular, melanoma or renal cell carcinoma were enrolled in the trial. Before TCR sequencing, CD4+ and CD8+ T cells were separately sorted from peripheral blood.

To sequence the TCRbeta CDR3 region, genomic DNA was isolated from the sorted cells. The immunoSEQ Assay was used for sequencing of TCRbeta CDR3 regions. Here the immuneACCESS table is served through TCRdb, limited to in-frame sequences with V and J called. Missing clones are a known gap in these copies; in checked studies unresolved V genes cover under half, and the rest lacks a known reason. This sample lists 55,000 or so clones; about 90% were detected once. About 13% of the sample lies in the top ten. Beyond this particular receptor, the publication reports: At doses of 0.1 to 3.0 mg/kg, clonal expansion of both CD4+ and CD8+ T cells in blood was seen between baseline and week 6. Partial responders in the 0.1-3.0 mg/kg groups had among the lowest normalized peripheral clonal expansion, especially among CD8+ T cells. Antigen specificity was not determined for the clonally expanded peripheral T cells. After ivuxolimab, CD8+ T cells had more expanded clones than CD4+ T cells on average. Low levels of normalized T-cell clonal expansion were also shown by some nonresponding patients.

The sequencing used CD4+ or CD8+ T cells sorted from blood, collected in a trial of the OX40 agonist ivuxolimab. The chain was built from TRBV27 and TRBJ2-2; TRBD1 agrees with 7 junctional bases. This TCR was recovered from an adult with an advanced solid tumor such as melanoma, head and neck, liver or kidney cancer. The DNA sequence is as follows: TGTGCCAGCAGCTTGACAGGGTCGAGTACCGGGGAGCTGTTTTTT. Translated, it reads CASSLTGSSTGELFF.